What follows describes a single TCR beta chain. The germline V gene has CDR1 MNHNY and CDR2 SVGAGI (reference sequence). The CDR3 covers 15 residues. The junction had 6 bases not matched to a gene; V was cut back by 6 bases and J by 0 bases. This record comes from a study of blood T cell repertoires in COVID-19. Background on the study: Samples taken during acute and convalescent COVID-19 were collected in the United States, Italy and Spain. Nucleic acid was either cDNA or gDNA, and it came from T cells, B-cell-depleted T cells, or PBMCs.

In the original workflow: Amplification of reference gene primers provided the estimated nucleated cell counts. The repertoire was sequenced with immunoSEQ multiplex PCR; TCRdb's copy has only in-frame clones and lacks some. That table furnishes V, J and clone size, whereas the DNA furnished D and trimming. Among about 120,000 clones, more than 75% were seen once, and the ten largest hold roughly 3.9%. The sequencing sample was made of peripheral blood. The chain couples TRBV6-6 to TRBJ2-7; TRBD1 matches at 9 bases. The receptor was isolated from a man in his 60s with acute or convalescent COVID-19. As DNA, the CDR3 is TGTGCCAGCAGACTTGGGACAGGGAGCTCCTACGAGCAGTACTTC. As protein: CASRLGTGSSYEQYF.